Below, 18 T cell receptor beta chains from the same sample are listed, as sequenced in a study of shared clonotypes between healthy human individuals. Produced via immunoSEQ multiplex PCR; TCRdb's table is partial and in-frame only. The top ten hold 0.39% of the sample, which has approximately 2.1 million clones, approximately 95% seen once. The sample consisted of naive CD4+ T cells from PBMCs. Indicated subset: CD45RA+ positively selected. The receptors come from a man younger than 30 in good health. Some clones in this sample may be carry-over from other donors' samples.

The J gene is TRBJ2-1, the V gene TRBV5-1, with D possibly matching TRBD1 (6 bases). V lost 4 bases and J lost 3, with 14 bases in between. From germline, CDR1 is SGHRS and CDR2 YFSETQ. CDR3 length: 15 residues. In DNA form, the CDR3 reads TGCGCCAGCAGCACCCAAGCAGGGGTCTACAATGAGCAGTTCTTC. Protein product: CASSTQAGVYNEQFF. The variable domain in full, completed from reference TRBV5-1 and TRBJ2-1, reads KAGVTQTPRYLIKTRGQQVTLSCSPISGHRSVSWYQQTPGQGLQFLFEYFSETQRNKGNFPGRFSGRQFSNSRSEMNVSTLELGDSALYLCASSTQAGVYNEQFFGPGTRLTVL.

The chain has TRBV28 and TRBJ2-7; 8 bases match TRBD1. Trimming took 2 bases from V and 3 from J; bases not matched to a gene: 6. Germline V CDR1 and CDR2: MDHEN, SYDVKM. The CDR3 runs 15 residues. The CDR3 nucleotides are TGTGCCAGCAGTTTACCCGCAGGGGGCAGCTACGAGCAGTACTTC. It specifies CASSLPAGGSYEQYF.

The chain joins TRBV12-5 to TRBJ2-6; D possibly corresponds to TRBD1 (5 bases). Germline CDR1 and CDR2: LGHNT and FRNRAP. This CDR3 is built from 18 residues. Trimming shortened V by 5 bases and J by 5 bases, and 22 bases separated the two germline ends. The CDR3 nucleotides read TGTGCTAGTGGTAGTGGCACTGCAGGACAAAGTCGGGCCAACGTCCTGACTTTC. This translates into CASGSGTAGQSRANVLTF.

V usage is TRBV7-9 and J usage is TRBJ2-1, with TRBD2 matching over 14 bases. CDR3 length equals 16 residues. J lost 6 bases, V lost 5 bases, and 6 bases had no gene match. Germline V gives CDR1 SEHNR, CDR2 FQNEAQ (reference sequence). The CDR3 is CASSPPGLAGANEQFF. CDR3 sequence (DNA): TGTGCCAGCAGCCCACCGGGACTAGCGGGAGCCAATGAGCAGTTCTTC.

This clone is a singleton in its sample. V gene TRBV7-2 combines with J gene TRBJ1-2; the D is unclear. The ends were cut back, 5 bases at V and 7 bases at J, with 20 bases in the middle. This CDR3 is built from 15 residues. CDR1 SGHTA and CDR2 FQGNSA come from the germline V gene. CDR3 sequence (DNA): TGTGCCAGCAGCCCCATGTTGGCGGGTAAAGGTGGCTACACCTTC. Protein product: CASSPMLAGKGGYTF.

V is TRBV5-5 and J is TRBJ1-5; no clear D. Germline CDR1 SGHKS, CDR2 YYEKEE (reference sequence). Trimming left V 0 bases short and J 5 bases short, with 6 bases between. The CDR3 covers 13 residues. CDR3 DNA: TGTGCCAGCAGCTTGGGAGGTTATCAGCCCCAGCATTTT. This codes for CASSLGGYQPQHF.

This chain connects TRBV18 to TRBJ2-5; 8 bases line up with TRBD2. Germline CDR1 and CDR2: KGHSH and LQKENI. Trimming at V came to 2 bases and at J to 7 bases, leaving 9 bases not matched to a gene. This CDR3 spans 15 amino acids. CDR3 nucleotides: TGTGCCAGCTCACCAGGGACTAGGGACTTTGGGACCCAGTACTTC. Its protein product is CASSPGTRDFGTQYF.

This clone was seen once. The chain couples TRBV6-1 to TRBJ1-3; 9 bases line up with TRBD1. The CDR3 runs 18 residues. The J segment lost 1 base and the V segment lost 0 bases, leaving 7 bases of the junction unmatched. Per the germline V gene, CDR1 is MNHNS and CDR2 is SASEGT. DNA for the CDR3: TGTGCCAGCAGTGAAGCGCTGGTGGGGACAGGGTCTGGAAACACCATATATTTT. Residues: CASSEALVGTGSGNTIYF.

V is TRBV4-1 and J is TRBJ2-7; D may be TRBD1 (5 bases). Germline CDR1 reads MGHRA; CDR2 reads YSYEKL. The CDR3 length is 14 residues. Deletions cut 2 bases from V and 6 bases from J, with 14 bases between. The CDR3 nucleotides are TGCGCCAGCAGCCAAATAGGGCTTCAGGGCGAGCAGTACTTC. This gives the protein CASSQIGLQGEQYF.

The rearrangement uses TRBV28 and TRBJ1-4, with 8 bases aligning to TRBD1. The trim removed 9 bases at V and 8 bases at J, leaving 11 bases unmatched. The CDR3 runs to 14 residues. The germline CDR1 and CDR2 sequences are MDHEN and SYDVKM. CDR3 loop: CASNLQGAREKLFF. CDR3 DNA: TGTGCCAGTAATCTTCAGGGGGCCCGCGAAAAACTGTTTTTT.

The J gene is TRBJ1-1, the V gene TRBV5-8, with D perhaps matching TRBD1 (5 bases). CDR1 SGHTS and CDR2 YDEGEE come from the germline V gene. The CDR3 has 14 residues. Trimming took off 4 bases at V and 4 bases at J, with 14 bases between the two ends. CDR3 residues: CASSPEGLGTEAFF. The CDR3 region has the DNA TGTGCCAGCAGCCCCGAGGGGCTGGGCACTGAAGCTTTCTTT.

The CDR3 protein is CASSPGHATNEKLFF. CDR3 DNA: TGTGCCAGCAGCCCGGGACACGCAACTAATGAAAAACTGTTTTTT. J is TRBJ1-4 and V is TRBV7-9, with a tentative D call TRBD1 (6 bases). CDR1 SEHNR and CDR2 FQNEAQ come from the germline V gene (reference sequence). Trimming left V 5 bases short and J 0 bases short, with 10 bases between. CDR3 size: 15 residues.

This chain links TRBV7-9 with TRBJ2-2; D unresolved. Trimming removed 7 bases from V and 9 bases from J, with 12 bases in between. The length of the CDR3 is 12 residues. Germline CDR1 and CDR2: SEHNR and FQNEAQ (reference sequence). The CDR3 DNA reads as TGTGCCAGCACCATGGCCGCCCGGGAGCTGTTTTTT. Amino acid sequence: CASTMAARELFF.

The CDR3: CSAKGGTEAFF. CDR3 nucleotides: TGCAGTGCTAAGGGGGGGACTGAAGCTTTCTTT. The V call is TRBV20-1, the J call TRBJ1-1; D is possibly TRBD1 (6 bases). V was pared by 4 bases and J by 5 bases, with 8 bases between. Germline lookup yields CDR1 DFQATT and CDR2 SNEGSKA (reference sequence). The CDR3 runs 11 residues.

The J gene is TRBJ2-6, the V gene TRBV9; D gene uncertain. CDR3 length equals 16 residues. The V end lost 4 bases, the J end lost 0 bases, and 11 bases lay between the germline ends. Germline lookup yields CDR1 SGDLS and CDR2 YYNGEE. CDR3 sequence: CASSTRRVSGANVLTF. The CDR3 DNA is TGTGCCAGCAGCACCCGAAGGGTCTCTGGGGCCAACGTCCTGACTTTC. The whole variable domain, filled in from reference TRBV9 and TRBJ2-6, reads DSGVTQTPKHLITATGQRVTLRCSPRSGDLSVYWYQQSLDQGLQFLIQYYNGEERAKGNILERFSAQQFPDLHSELNLSSLELGDSALYFCASSTRRVSGANVLTFGAGSRLTVL.

This chain connects TRBV6-5 to TRBJ1-1; a weak D match, TRBD1 (5 bases). V lost 7 bases, J lost 11 bases, and 20 bases lay in between. Germline CDR1 is MNHEY and CDR2 is SVGAGI. The CDR3 covers 13 residues. The CDR3 sequence is CASIKGHGGEAFF. CDR3 nucleotide sequence: TGTGCCAGCATAAAAGGGCATGGGGGTGAGGCTTTCTTT.

V is TRBV30 and J is TRBJ2-1, with D possibly matching TRBD2 (5 bases). The CDR3 runs 15 residues. CDR1 GTSNPN and CDR2 SVGIG come from the germline V gene (reference sequence). Trimming stripped 4 bases from V and 1 base from J, with 14 bases between. CDR3 bases: TGTGCCTGGAATCGGCGGGTAGTATCCTACAATGAGCAGTTCTTC. It codes for CAWNRRVVSYNEQFF.

The chain has TRBV6-4 and TRBJ2-2; 10 bases are a match to TRBD2. The V gene end was trimmed by 4 bases and the J gene end by 6 bases; junction bases not matched to a gene: 8. This CDR3 has 16 residues. Looked up from germline, CDR1 is MRHNA and CDR2 is SNTAGT. In nucleotides, the CDR3 is TGTGCCAGCAGTGTCGGAGCGGGAGGGAGGCCCGGGGAGCTGTTTTTT. Its protein is CASSVGAGGRPGELFF.